This entry describes one T cell receptor (beta chain). The antigen is unknown. Germline-derived CDR1 and CDR2 are LNHNV and YYDKDF (reference sequence). V shed 4 bases and J 7 bases; nucleotides not matched to a gene: 7. The length of the CDR3 is 14 residues. The study reverse transcribed the entire isolated RNA, so it sequenced expressed TCRB transcripts. Libraries were prepared by immunoSEQ multiplex PCR; TCRdb keeps only in-frame clonotypes and omits some of them. The sample lists roughly 300,000 clones; around 15% were seen once. This specimen comes from a study of beta chain features in type 1 diabetes. Study observations and caveats: Naive, central memory and Treg TCRB repertoires seemed to resemble each other more closely in patients than they did in healthy donors. Shorter templates may be favored by PCR, equally so in patients and controls. People with Type 1 diabetes carried modestly yet significantly shorter TCRB CDR3s in all four CD4+ subsets.

The sequencing input was naive CD4+ T cells from blood. This chain connects TRBV15 to TRBJ2-7, with 10 bases matching TRBD2. This clonotype was sampled from a man aged 25-45 years with type 1 diabetes. The CDR3 DNA reads as TGTGCCACCAGCACAGGGACTAGCGATGGGGAGCAGTACTTC. It yields the protein CATSTGTSDGEQYF.